This T cell receptor beta chain was retrieved from a study of blood T cell repertoires in COVID-19. Study as a whole: Sites in the United States, Italy and Spain provided acute and convalescent COVID-19 samples.

Germline trimming cut 4 bases from V and 5 bases from J; bases unmatched to any gene: 18. The germline V gene has CDR1 SNHLY and CDR2 FYNNEI. The CDR3 sequence is 18 residues long. Data came from immunoSEQ multiplex PCR; TCRdb stores just in-frame clones and leaves some out. The repertoire holds about 180,000 clones, about 81% seen once, with about an eighth in the top ten. V gene TRBV2 combines with J gene TRBJ1-2; 8 bases map to TRBD1. This sequence was found in a woman aged 80 or over with COVID-19, enrolled during active disease. Sequencing was performed on peripheral blood. The DNA for the CDR3 is TGTGCCAGCAGTGCAAGACTGGACAGGGCCTTAGTTGGGTATGGCTACACCTTC. It codes for CASSARLDRALVGYGYTF.